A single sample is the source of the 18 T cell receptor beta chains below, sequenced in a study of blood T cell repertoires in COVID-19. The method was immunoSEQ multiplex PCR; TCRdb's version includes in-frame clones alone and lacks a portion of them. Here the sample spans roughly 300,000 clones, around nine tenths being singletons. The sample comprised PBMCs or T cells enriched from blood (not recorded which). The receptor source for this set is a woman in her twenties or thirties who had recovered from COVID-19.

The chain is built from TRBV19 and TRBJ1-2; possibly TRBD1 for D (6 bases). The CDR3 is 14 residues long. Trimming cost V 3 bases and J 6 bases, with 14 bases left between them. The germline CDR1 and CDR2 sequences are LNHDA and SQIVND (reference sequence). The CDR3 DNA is TGTGCCAGTAGTATCCTAACAGGGACCCATGGCTACACCTTC. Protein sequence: CASSILTGTHGYTF. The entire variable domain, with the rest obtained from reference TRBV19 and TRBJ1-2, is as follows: DGGITQSPKYLFRKEGQNVTLSCEQNLNHDAMYWYRQDPGQGLRLIYYSQIVNDFQKGDIAEGYSVSREKKESFPLTVTSAQKNPTAFYLCASSILTGTHGYTFGSGTRLTVV.

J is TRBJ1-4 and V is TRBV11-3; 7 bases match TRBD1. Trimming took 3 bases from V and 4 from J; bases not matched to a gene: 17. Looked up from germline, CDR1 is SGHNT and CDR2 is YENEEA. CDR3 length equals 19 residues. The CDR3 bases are TGTGCCAGCAGCTTTACCGGGACAGATAAACCTTCGGGTAATGAAAAACTGTTTTTT. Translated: CASSFTGTDKPSGNEKLFF. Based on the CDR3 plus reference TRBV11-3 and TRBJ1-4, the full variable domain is EAGVVQSPRYKIIEKKQPVAFWCNPISGHNTLYWYLQNLGQGPELLIRYENEEAVDDSQLPKDRFSAERLKGVDSTLKIQPAELGDSAVYLCASSFTGTDKPSGNEKLFFGSGTQLSVL.

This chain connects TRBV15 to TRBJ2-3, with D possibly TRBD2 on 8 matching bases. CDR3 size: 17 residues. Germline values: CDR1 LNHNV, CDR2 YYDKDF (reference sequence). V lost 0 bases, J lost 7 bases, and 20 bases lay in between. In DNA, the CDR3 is TGTGCCACCAGCAGAGATCGGGGACTAGGGGGACAGCATACGCAGTATTTT. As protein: CATSRDRGLGGQHTQYF.

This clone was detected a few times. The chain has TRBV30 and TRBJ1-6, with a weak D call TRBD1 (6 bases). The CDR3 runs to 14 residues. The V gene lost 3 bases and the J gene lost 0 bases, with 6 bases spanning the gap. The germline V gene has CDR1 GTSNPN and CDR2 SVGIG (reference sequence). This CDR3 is CAWRDSSYNSPLHF. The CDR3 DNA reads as TGTGCCTGGAGGGACAGCTCCTATAATTCACCCCTCCACTTT.

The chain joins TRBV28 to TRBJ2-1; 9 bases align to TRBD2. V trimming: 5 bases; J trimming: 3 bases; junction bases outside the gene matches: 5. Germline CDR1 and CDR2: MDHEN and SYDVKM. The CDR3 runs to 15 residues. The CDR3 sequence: CASSPPSGNYNEQFF. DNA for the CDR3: TGTGCCAGCAGTCCCCCTAGCGGGAACTACAATGAGCAGTTCTTC.

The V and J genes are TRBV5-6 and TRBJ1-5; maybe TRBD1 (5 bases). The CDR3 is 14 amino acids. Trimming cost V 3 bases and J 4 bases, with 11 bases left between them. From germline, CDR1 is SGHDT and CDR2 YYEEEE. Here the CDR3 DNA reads TGTGCCAGCAGCTCAGGGTTTGATAATCAGCCCCAGCATTTT. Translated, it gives CASSSGFDNQPQHF.

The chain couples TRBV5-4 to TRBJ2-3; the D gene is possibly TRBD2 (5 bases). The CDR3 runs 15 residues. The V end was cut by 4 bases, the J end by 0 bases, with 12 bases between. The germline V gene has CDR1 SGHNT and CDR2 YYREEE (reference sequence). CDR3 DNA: TGTGCCAGCAGCCCCGGAGGAGCTAGCACAGATACGCAGTATTTT. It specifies CASSPGGASTDTQYF.

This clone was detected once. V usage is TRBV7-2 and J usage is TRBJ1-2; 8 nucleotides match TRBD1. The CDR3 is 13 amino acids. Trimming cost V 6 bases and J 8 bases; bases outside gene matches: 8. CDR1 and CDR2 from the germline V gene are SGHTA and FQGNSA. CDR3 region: CASSSRTGRGYTF. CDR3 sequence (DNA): TGTGCCAGCAGTTCCCGGACAGGGAGGGGCTACACCTTC.

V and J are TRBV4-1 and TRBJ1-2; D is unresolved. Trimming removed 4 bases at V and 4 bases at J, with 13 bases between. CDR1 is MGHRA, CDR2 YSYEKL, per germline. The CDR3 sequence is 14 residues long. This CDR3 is CASSLAGRIYGYTF. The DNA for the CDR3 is TGCGCCAGCAGCCTCGCCGGGAGGATCTATGGCTACACCTTC.

As DNA, the CDR3 is TGTGCCAGCAGCTTAGATAACCGGGAATTCTACGAGCAGTACTTC. It codes for CASSLDNREFYEQYF. The V and J genes are TRBV7-6 and TRBJ2-7, with D possibly TRBD2 on 5 matching bases. The length of the CDR3 is 15 residues. Germline loops: CDR1 SGHVS, CDR2 FNYEAQ. V was shortened by 1 base and J by 3 bases, with 13 bases between the two germline ends.

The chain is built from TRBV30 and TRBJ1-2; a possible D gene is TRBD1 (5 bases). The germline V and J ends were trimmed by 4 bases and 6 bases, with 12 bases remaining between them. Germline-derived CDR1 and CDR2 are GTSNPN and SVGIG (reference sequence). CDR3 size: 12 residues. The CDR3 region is CAWIGGGNGYTF. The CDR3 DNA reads TGTGCCTGGATCGGGGGGGGTAATGGCTACACCTTC.

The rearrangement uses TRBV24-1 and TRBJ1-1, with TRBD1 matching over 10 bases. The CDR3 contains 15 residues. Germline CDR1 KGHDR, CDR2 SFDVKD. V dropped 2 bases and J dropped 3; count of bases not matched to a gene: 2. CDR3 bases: TGTGCCACCAGTGATTCCGGGACAGGGGACACTGAAGCTTTCTTT. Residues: CATSDSGTGDTEAFF.

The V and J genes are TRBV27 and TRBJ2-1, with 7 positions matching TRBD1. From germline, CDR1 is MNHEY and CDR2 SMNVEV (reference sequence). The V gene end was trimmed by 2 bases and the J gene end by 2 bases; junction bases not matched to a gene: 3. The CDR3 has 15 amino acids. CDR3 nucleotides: TGTGCCAGCAGTTTAGGTACAGGGGCCTACAATGAGCAGTTCTTC. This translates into CASSLGTGAYNEQFF.

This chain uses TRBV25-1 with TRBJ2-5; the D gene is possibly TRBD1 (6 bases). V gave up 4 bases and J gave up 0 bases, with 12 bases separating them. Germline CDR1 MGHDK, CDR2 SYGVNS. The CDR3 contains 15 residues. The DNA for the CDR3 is TGTGCCAGCAGTGTACAGGGATGGTACCAAGAGACCCAGTACTTC. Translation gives CASSVQGWYQETQYF.

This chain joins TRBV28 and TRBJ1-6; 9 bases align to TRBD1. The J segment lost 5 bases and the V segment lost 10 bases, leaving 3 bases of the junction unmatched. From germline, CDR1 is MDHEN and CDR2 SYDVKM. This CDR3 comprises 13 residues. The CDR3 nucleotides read TGTGCCACACGACAGGGGGATAATTCACCCCTCCACTTT. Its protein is CATRQGDNSPLHF. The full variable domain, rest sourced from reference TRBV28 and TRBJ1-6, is DVKVTQSSRYLVKRTGEKVFLECVQDMDHENMFWYRQDPGLGLRLIYFSYDVKMKEKGDIPEGYSVSREKKERFSLILESASTNQTSMYLCATRQGDNSPLHFGNGTRLTVT.

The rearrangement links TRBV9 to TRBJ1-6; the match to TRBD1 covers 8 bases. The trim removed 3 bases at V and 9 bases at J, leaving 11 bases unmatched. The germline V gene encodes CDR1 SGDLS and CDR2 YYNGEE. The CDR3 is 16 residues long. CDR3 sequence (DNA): TGTGCCAGCAGCGCGCCCGGACAGGGTGGCGGTTCACCCCTCCACTTT. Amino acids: CASSAPGQGGGSPLHF.

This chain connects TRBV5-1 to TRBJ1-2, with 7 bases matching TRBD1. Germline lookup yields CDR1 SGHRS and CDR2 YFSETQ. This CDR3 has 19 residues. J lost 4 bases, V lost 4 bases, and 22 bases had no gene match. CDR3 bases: TGCGCCAGCAGCCTGGCGTTCGGGACAGCTAACCAAAGAAGCTATGGCTACACCTTC. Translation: CASSLAFGTANQRSYGYTF.

The CDR3 region is CASSAGQGYEQFF. CDR3 sequence (DNA): TGCGCCAGCAGCGCAGGACAGGGTTATGAGCAGTTCTTC. This chain uses TRBV5-1 with TRBJ2-1; 8 bases are shared with TRBD1. The V segment lost 4 bases and the J segment 8 bases; nucleotides outside the gene matches: 5. The CDR3 loop spans 13 amino acids. The germline gives CDR1 SGHRS, CDR2 YFSETQ.